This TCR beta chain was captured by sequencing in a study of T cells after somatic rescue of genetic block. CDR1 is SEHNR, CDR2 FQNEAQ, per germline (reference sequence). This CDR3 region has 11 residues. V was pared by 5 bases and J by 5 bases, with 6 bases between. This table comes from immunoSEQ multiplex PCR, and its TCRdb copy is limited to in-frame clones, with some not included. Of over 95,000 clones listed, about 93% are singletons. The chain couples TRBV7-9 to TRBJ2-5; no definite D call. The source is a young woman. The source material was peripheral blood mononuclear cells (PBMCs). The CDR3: CASSRLETQYF. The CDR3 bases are TGTGCCAGCAGCCGGTTGGAGACCCAGTACTTC.